A single sample gave rise to the 24 T cell receptor beta chains below, sequenced in a study of blood T cell repertoires in COVID-19. TCRdb keeps only in-frame clones here, not all; method: immunoSEQ multiplex PCR. The data contain about 220,000 clones, approximately 78% of them singletons. The sequenced sample was peripheral blood. The receptors stem from a woman aged 65 to 85 with COVID-19, enrolled during active disease.

V and J are TRBV21-1 and TRBJ2-7; the listed D gene, TRBD1, was not tested against the DNA. TRBV21-1 is reported as a pseudogene. The CDR3 has 18 residues. The CDR3 protein is CASSKGWVPGQGVYEQYF. CDR3 DNA: TGTGCCAGCAGCAAAGGATGGGTCCCGGGACAGGGGGTTTACGAGCAGTACTTC.

The chain combines TRBV5-1 with TRBJ1-1; 7 bases line up with TRBD1. The CDR3 sequence is 15 residues long. CDR1 and CDR2 from the germline V gene are SGHRS and YFSETQ. J lost 4 bases, V lost 4 bases, and 10 bases had no gene match. The CDR3 coding sequence is TGCGCCAGCAGCCCTAGCCGGGACAGCCCCACTGAAGCTTTCTTT. This sequence encodes CASSPSRDSPTEAFF.

The rearrangement joins TRBV19 to TRBJ2-7; 7 positions match TRBD2. Unmatched junction bases numbered 7, after V lost 2 bases and J lost 0 bases. The CDR3 contains 16 residues. Germline CDR1 is LNHDA and CDR2 is SQIVND (reference sequence). The CDR3 here is CASSISGAGPSYEQYF. In DNA form, the CDR3 reads TGTGCCAGTAGTATAAGCGGAGCGGGGCCCTCCTACGAGCAGTACTTC.

The chain employs TRBV28 and TRBJ1-6; 8 bases are a match to TRBD1. This CDR3 contains 14 residues. CDR1 and CDR2 from the germline V gene are MDHEN and SYDVKM. The junction had 6 bases not matched to a gene; V was cut back by 6 bases and J by 8 bases. CDR3 sequence: CASRGDRGDSPLHF. CDR3 sequence (DNA): TGTGCCAGCAGAGGCGACAGGGGCGATTCACCCCTCCACTTT.

The V and J genes are TRBV9 and TRBJ2-7; 8 nucleotides align to TRBD2. The CDR3 is 14 residues long. V dropped 4 bases and J dropped 5; count of bases not matched to a gene: 8. The V gene's germline CDR1 is SGDLS and CDR2 YYNGEE. CDR3 DNA sequence: TGTGCCAGCAGCTTTGGACACGGGAGGGACGAGCAGTACTTC. Residues: CASSFGHGRDEQYF.

The CDR3 is CAWSVLSDSAEAFF. The CDR3 region has the DNA TGTGCCTGGAGTGTACTATCAGATAGTGCTGAAGCTTTCTTT. V and J are TRBV30 and TRBJ1-1; the D is unclear. There are 14 residues in the CDR3. The germline gives CDR1 GTSNPN, CDR2 SVGIG (reference sequence). With 0 bases removed from V and 6 bases from J, the gap between germline ends came to 14 bases.

The CDR3 loop reads CASSLESGWPGELFF. The CDR3 DNA is TGTGCCAGCAGCTTAGAGTCAGGGTGGCCCGGGGAGCTGTTTTTT. The chain combines TRBV7-9 with TRBJ2-2; TRBD1 is a possible D gene (5 bases). From germline, CDR1 is SEHNR and CDR2 FQNEAQ (reference sequence). This CDR3 has 15 residues. V was trimmed by 1 base and J by 6 bases, leaving 12 bases between them.

This rearrangement joins TRBV18 to TRBJ2-5; no reliable D call. The germline gives CDR1 KGHSH, CDR2 LQKENI. V was cut by 4 bases and J by 2 bases, with 8 bases left in between. The CDR3 extends over 13 amino acids. CDR3 residues: CASSLTRQETQYF. The CDR3 coding sequence is TGTGCCAGCTCACTAACCAGGCAAGAGACCCAGTACTTC.

The rearrangement links TRBV27 to TRBJ1-1, with a tentative D call TRBD1 (5 bases). Germline loops: CDR1 MNHEY, CDR2 SMNVEV (reference sequence). V lost 3 bases and J 3 bases, leaving 8 bases between the germline ends. CDR3 length: 13 amino acids. The CDR3 reads CASSFWGDTEAFF. CDR3 sequence (DNA): TGTGCCAGCAGTTTTTGGGGGGACACTGAAGCTTTCTTT.

V gene TRBV30 combines with J gene TRBJ1-4, with no clear D. Looked up from germline, CDR1 is GTSNPN and CDR2 is SVGIG (reference sequence). This CDR3 is built from 13 residues. V lost 3 bases, J lost 8 bases, and 13 bases lay in between. CDR3 sequence (DNA): TGTGCCTGGAGCCTAGAGGATTGGGAAAAACTGTTTTTT. Translating gives CAWSLEDWEKLFF.

The chain recombines TRBV28 with TRBJ1-1; D uncertain. The germline CDR1 and CDR2 sequences are MDHEN and SYDVKM. The V and J ends lost 3 bases and 8 bases respectively, with 10 bases between them. CDR3 length: 12 residues. The CDR3 DNA reads as TGTGCCAGCAGTTTGAATCGCGGGGAAGCTTTCTTT. This sequence encodes CASSLNRGEAFF.

The rearrangement joins TRBV9 to TRBJ1-1, with D possibly matching TRBD1 (5 bases). The ends were cut back, 0 bases at V and 4 bases at J, with 10 bases in the middle. The CDR3 runs 14 residues. Germline V CDR1 and CDR2: SGDLS, YYNGEE. The CDR3 loop reads CASSVAWGSTEAFF. The CDR3 nucleotides read TGTGCCAGCAGCGTAGCATGGGGCTCCACTGAAGCTTTCTTT.

V and J are TRBV3-1 (or the pseudogene TRBV3-2) and TRBJ1-2; D is uncertain. This CDR3 is built from 13 residues. Germline V gene lookup returns CDR1 LGHDT and CDR2 YNNKEL (reference sequence). V was clipped by 1 base and J by 8 bases, with 11 bases between them. For the CDR3, the DNA is TGTGCCAGCAGCCAAGGCCCGACTTACGGCTACACCTTC. Its translation is CASSQGPTYGYTF.

The chain carries TRBV19 and TRBJ2-1, with D possibly matching TRBD1 (6 bases). The germline V gene encodes CDR1 LNHDA and CDR2 SQIVND (reference sequence). This CDR3 is built from 15 residues. Trimming pared 3 bases from V and 11 bases from J, leaving 20 bases between. The CDR3 here is CASSMVFRGPPQQFF. CDR3 bases: TGTGCCAGTAGTATGGTTTTCAGGGGTCCCCCCCAGCAGTTCTTC.

This clone was seen only a few times. V and J are TRBV9 and TRBJ1-6; D might be TRBD1 (5 bases). This CDR3 spans 16 amino acids. The V end was cut by 0 bases, the J end by 5 bases, with 12 bases between. Germline values: CDR1 SGDLS, CDR2 YYNGEE. Written as DNA, the CDR3 is TGTGCCAGCAGCGTAGAGTCCAGGGCGAATAATTCACCCCTCCACTTT. Residues: CASSVESRANNSPLHF.

This rearrangement joins TRBV28 to TRBJ1-5, with D perhaps TRBD1 (6 bases). The germline V gene encodes CDR1 MDHEN and CDR2 SYDVKM. This CDR3 is 14 amino acids long. The V gene lost 5 bases and the J gene lost 6 bases, with 14 bases spanning the gap. CDR3 coding DNA: TGTGCCAGCAGTAAGTTTGGGGGCATTCAGCCCCAGCATTTT. The encoded protein is CASSKFGGIQPQHF.

Comments on this clone: This same CDR3 is encoded by further DNA sequences in the sample. This rearrangement joins TRBV3-1 (or the pseudogene TRBV3-2) to TRBJ1-3; 7 bases are shared with TRBD1. Unmatched junction bases numbered 0, after V lost 2 bases and J lost 2 bases. The germline V gene encodes CDR1 LGHDT and CDR2 YNNKEL (reference sequence). CDR3 length: 14 amino acids. CDR3 sequence: CASSQQGAGNTIYF. In nucleotides, the CDR3 is TGTGCCAGCAGCCAACAGGGGGCTGGAAACACCATATATTTT.

The chain uses TRBV30 and TRBJ1-2; no definite D call. Germline V gives CDR1 GTSNPN, CDR2 SVGIG (reference sequence). V was trimmed by 3 bases and J by 1 base, leaving 9 bases between them. The CDR3 spans 13 residues. The CDR3, as DNA: TGTGCCTGGAGCTACTCGAGTAACTATGGCTACACCTTC. Translated, it gives CAWSYSSNYGYTF.

CDR3 sequence reads: CATSDRQRERRDTQYF. The CDR3 nucleotides read TGTGCCACCAGTGACCGGCAGCGGGAGAGAAGAGATACGCAGTATTTT. This chain uses TRBV24-1 with TRBJ2-3; 8 nucleotides agree with TRBD2. The CDR3 is 16 amino acids. Germline trimming cut 4 bases from V and 5 bases from J; bases unmatched to any gene: 10. The V gene's germline CDR1 is KGHDR and CDR2 SFDVKD.

This sequence joins TRBV5-1 and TRBJ2-7; 7 bases align to TRBD1. The V and J ends lost 6 bases and 6 bases, in that order; junction bases with no gene match: 6. The CDR3 consists of 12 residues. The germline V gene encodes CDR1 SGHRS and CDR2 YFSETQ. CDR3 sequence: CASTLTGFEQYF. The DNA for the CDR3 is TGCGCCAGCACCCTGACAGGGTTCGAGCAGTACTTC.

The rearrangement joins TRBV10-1 to TRBJ2-1; D might be TRBD2 (6 bases). CDR3 size: 16 residues. The V end was cut by 3 bases, the J end by 5 bases, with 17 bases between. From germline, CDR1 is WNHNN and CDR2 SYGVQD (reference sequence). For the CDR3, the DNA is TGCGCCAGCAGTGAAGGGCGGGAATCAACCCACAATGAGCAGTTCTTC. Translating gives CASSEGRESTHNEQFF.

The gene calls are TRBV28 and TRBJ1-5; 7 bases match TRBD1. The ends lost 5 bases at V and 9 bases at J; junction bases unmatched: 13. The CDR3 length is 15 residues. CDR1 is MDHEN and CDR2 is SYDVKM in the germline V gene. The CDR3 is CASSTPGTVVSPQHF. CDR3 DNA sequence: TGTGCCAGCAGTACCCCGGGGACAGTAGTATCGCCCCAGCATTTT.

This sequence joins TRBV19 and TRBJ1-2; D perhaps matches TRBD1 (6 bases). CDR1 and CDR2 (germline): LNHDA, SQIVND (reference sequence). The CDR3 contains 14 residues. Trimming removed 5 bases from V and 4 bases from J, with 14 bases in between. The CDR3 DNA follows: TGTGCCAGTAGTTACAGGGAGATGGGCTATGGCTACACCTTC. This translates into CASSYREMGYGYTF.

The chain has TRBV19 and TRBJ2-2; 8 positions agree with TRBD1. The J segment lost 4 bases and the V segment lost 6 bases, leaving 10 bases of the junction unmatched. Germline lookup yields CDR1 LNHDA and CDR2 SQIVND (reference sequence). The CDR3 has 16 residues. This CDR3 reads CASSLDRVITTGELFF. DNA for the CDR3: TGTGCCAGTAGCTTGGACAGGGTTATAACCACCGGGGAGCTGTTTTTT. Looking up the rest from reference TRBV19 and TRBJ2-2 gives the full variable domain: DGGITQSPKYLFRKEGQNVTLSCEQNLNHDAMYWYRQDPGQGLRLIYYSQIVNDFQKGDIAEGYSVSREKKESFPLTVTSAQKNPTAFYLCASSLDRVITTGELFFGEGSRLTVL.